This TCR beta chain is drawn from a study of T cells in localized non-small cell lung cancer. Findings and limits, study-wide: Adjacent uninvolved lung tissue had the highest T cell clonality, exceeding tumor. Adjacent lung held a median roughly 60 of the top 100 tumor clones. With higher T cell density in blood came longer overall survival. Owing to sequencing of a solitary tumor region, heterogeneity cannot be discounted.

Only in-frame clones appear in the TCRdb table, and some are missing; sequencing was by immunoSEQ multiplex PCR. Of more than 11,000 clones listed, about nine tenths are singletons. Remarks on this clone: Its cognate antigen is unknown.

This CDR3 is built from 10 residues. With 7 bases removed from V and 4 bases from J, the gap between germline ends came to 2 bases. Germline V gene data show CDR1 as LNHDA and CDR2 as SQIVND (reference sequence). The input for sequencing was peripheral blood mononuclear cells, taken before any cancer treatment. This chain connects TRBV19 to TRBJ1-5; unclear D gene. The TCR originated in a man aged 35 to 70 with stage III lung adenocarcinoma. The CDR3 here is CASTNQPQHF. The CDR3 region has the DNA TGTGCCAGTACGAATCAGCCCCAGCATTTT.